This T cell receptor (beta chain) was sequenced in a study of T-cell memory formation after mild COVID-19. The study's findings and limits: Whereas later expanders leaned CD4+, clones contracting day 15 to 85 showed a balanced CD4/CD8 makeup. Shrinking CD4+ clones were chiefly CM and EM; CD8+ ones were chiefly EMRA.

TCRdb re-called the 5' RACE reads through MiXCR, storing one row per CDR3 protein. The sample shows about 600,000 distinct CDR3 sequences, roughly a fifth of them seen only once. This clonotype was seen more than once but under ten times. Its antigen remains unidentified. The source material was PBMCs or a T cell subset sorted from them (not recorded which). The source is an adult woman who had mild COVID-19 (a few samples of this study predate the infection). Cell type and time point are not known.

In DNA form, the CDR3 reads TGTGCCAGCAGGGCCGGGGGGTCCGGGGAGCTGTTTTTT. Its translation: CASRAGGSGELFF. The gene calls are TRBV3-1 and TRBJ2-2; the match to TRBD2 covers 7 bases. Germline assignment: CDR1 LGHDT and CDR2 YNNKEL (reference sequence). The V segment lost 6 bases and the J segment 6 bases; nucleotides outside the gene matches: 4. CDR3 size: 13 residues.